This is a list of T cell receptor beta chains from one sample in a study of early T cells in non-severe SARS-CoV-2 infection. From the 5' RACE reads, TCRdb called clonotypes with MiXCR, one entry per CDR3 protein. The sample has tens of thousands of distinct CDR3 sequences, roughly 12% seen once; the top ten hold 2% to 3%. Sequenced material: whole blood, taken at baseline. All receptors come from an adult who was a healthcare worker with PCR-confirmed SARS-CoV-2 infection or an uninfected control (not recorded which). The CDR3 runs from the conserved cysteine through the conserved F or W. Each record gives: V gene, D gene, CDR3 length, clone size, J gene, CDR3 protein, CDR3 DNA. The D gene is left open where the match is weak. Some rows have no size entry. The others give once, few or many, or a class for an expanded clone.

TRBV6-5	NA	15	many	TRBJ2-4	CASRDLTRAKNIQYF	TGTGCCAGCAGAGACCTTACCAGAGCCAAAAACATTCAGTACTTC
TRBV28	TRBD2	17	few	TRBJ2-1	CASIGTSGRSLGSEQFF	TGTGCCAGCATTGGGACTAGCGGGAGGAGCTTAGGCAGCGAGCAGTTCTTC
TRBV11-3	TRBD1	18	NA	TRBJ1-1	CASSRPMGDRGPNTEAFF	TGTGCCAGCAGCCGCCCGATGGGGGACAGGGGGCCGAACACTGAAGCTTTCTTT
TRBV2	NA	13	NA	TRBJ1-2	CASSGDGIYGYTF	TGTGCCAGCAGTGGGGACGGGATCTATGGCTACACCTTC
TRBV20-1	NA	14	many	TRBJ2-1	CSAISTFPYNEQFF	TGCAGTGCTATTAGTACCTTCCCCTACAATGAGCAGTTCTTC
TRBV28	TRBD1	13	NA	TRBJ2-7	CASRRGQIYEQYF	TGTGCCAGCAGGAGGGGACAGATATACGAGCAGTACTTC
TRBV20-1	TRBD1	15	NA	TRBJ1-5	CGFSDRAGGNQPQHF	TGCGGCTTCTCTGACAGGGCGGGCGGCAATCAGCCCCAGCATTTT
TRBV7-2	TRBD2	16	NA	TRBJ2-7	CASSFSTSVDTYEQYF	TGTGCCAGCAGCTTTTCGACTAGCGTAGATACCTACGAGCAGTACTTC
TRBV25-1	NA	13	few	TRBJ2-7	CASNRQELYEQYF	TGTGCCAGCAACAGACAGGAACTCTACGAGCAGTACTTC
TRBV18	NA	13	NA	TRBJ1-2	CASSPPGPYGYTF	TGTGCCAGCTCACCACCGGGCCCCTATGGCTACACCTTC
TRBV28	TRBD1	16	few	TRBJ1-5	CASSLIRGNGNQPQHF	TGTGCCAGCAGTTTAATCAGGGGGAATGGCAATCAGCCCCAGCATTTT
TRBV5-4	TRBD2	14	many	TRBJ2-2	CASSLLSGRGELFF	TGTGCCAGCAGCCTACTTAGCGGGAGAGGGGAGCTGTTTTTT
TRBV11-2	NA	15	NA	TRBJ2-5	CASSLTRVLRETQYF	TGTGCCAGCAGCTTAACCCGGGTCCTACGAGAGACCCAGTACTTC
TRBV7-2	NA	16	NA	TRBJ1-4	CASSPPGRKINEKLFF	TGTGCCAGCAGCCCTCCAGGGAGGAAAATTAATGAAAAACTGTTTTTT
TRBV20-1	NA	14	NA	TRBJ2-3	CSASPSVTRDTQYF	TGCAGTGCTAGCCCTAGCGTCACCAGGGATACGCAGTATTTT
TRBV4-3	NA	15	few	TRBJ2-7	CASSPGWGWNYEQYF	TGCGCCAGCAGCCCAGGGTGGGGATGGAACTACGAGCAGTACTTC
TRBV6-2/TRBV6-3	NA	16	few	TRBJ2-2	CASSNHREGWTGELFF	TGTGCCAGCAGCAACCACAGGGAGGGTTGGACCGGGGAGCTGTTTTTT
TRBV28	NA	18	few	TRBJ2-1	CASSSDGTGTWAYNEQFF	TGTGCCAGCAGTTCCGACGGAACAGGGACATGGGCCTACAATGAGCAGTTCTTC
TRBV28	NA	16	few	TRBJ2-7	CASSFSRTDEAYEQYF	TGTGCCAGCAGTTTCTCCAGGACAGACGAAGCTTACGAGCAGTACTTC
TRBV29-1	NA	11	many	TRBJ2-7	CSAGRLSEQYF	TGCAGCGCCGGGCGGTTATCCGAGCAGTACTTC
TRBV6-2/TRBV6-3	NA	15	NA	TRBJ2-5	CASSYTGSQLETQYF	TGTGCCAGCAGTTACACCGGGTCTCAATTGGAGACCCAGTACTTC
TRBV18	TRBD1	18	NA	TRBJ1-1	CASSPGTGPAGMNTEAFF	TGTGCCAGCTCACCCGGGACAGGACCCGCGGGGATGAACACTGAAGCTTTCTTT
TRBV4-2	NA	16	many	TRBJ1-5	CASSQVVSRGNQPQHF	TGTGCCAGCAGCCAAGTAGTTAGCAGAGGCAATCAGCCCCAGCATTTT
TRBV7-2	NA	14	NA	TRBJ2-1	CASSLQGSYNEQFF	TGTGCCAGCAGCTTACAAGGATCCTACAATGAGCAGTTCTTC
TRBV18	NA	14	NA	TRBJ1-1	CASSPPVGTGEAFF	TGTGCCAGCTCACCACCGGTGGGGACCGGGGAAGCTTTCTTT
TRBV19	NA	15	few	TRBJ2-1	CASSMGLARHNEQFF	TGTGCCAGTAGTATGGGGCTAGCGAGGCACAATGAGCAGTTCTTC
TRBV7-2	TRBD2	15	few	TRBJ2-7	CASSSPGTSFYEQYF	TGTGCCAGCAGCTCACCCGGGACTAGCTTTTACGAGCAGTACTTC
TRBV7-6	NA	17	few	TRBJ2-5	CASSPTRGRLGQETQYF	TGTGCCAGCAGCCCCACCCGGGGACGCCTCGGCCAAGAGACCCAGTACTTC
TRBV6-5	TRBD1	17	many	TRBJ1-1	CASSYSSGGWGNTEAFF	TGTGCCAGCAGTTACTCCTCAGGGGGCTGGGGGAACACTGAAGCTTTCTTT
TRBV7-2	NA	14	few	TRBJ2-4	CASSFRKGSNIQYF	TGTGCCAGCAGCTTCAGGAAAGGATCAAACATTCAGTACTTC
TRBV4-3	TRBD2	15	NA	TRBJ2-7	CASSQEASGRTEQYF	TGCGCCAGCAGCCAAGAGGCTAGCGGGAGGACCGAGCAGTACTTC